The 21 T cell receptor beta chains reported below all come from one sample, sequenced in a study of T cells in Graves' hyperthyroidism and ophthalmopathy. RNA transcripts gave rise to amplified TCR beta CDR3 regions. Using the HTBI primer set, a first-round RT-PCR was run on the TCR CDR3. TCRdb called the multiplex PCR reads again in MiXCR, with one record for every CDR3 protein. The data hold hundreds of thousands of distinct CDR3 sequences, with about 43% observed a single time. The sequencing input was peripheral blood or thyroid tissue (not recorded which). Every receptor here comes from a woman aged 18-29 years with Graves' hyperthyroidism.

The chain carries TRBV20-1 and TRBJ2-5, with 13 nucleotides matching TRBD2. Germline lookup yields CDR1 DFQATT and CDR2 SNEGSKA (reference sequence). The CDR3 sequence is 14 residues long. V shed 3 bases, J shed 6 bases, and the junction held 4 bases outside the gene matches. CDR3 nucleotides: TGCAGTGCTAGCCGGACTAGCGGGAGCCAGACCCAGTACTTC. Translating gives CSASRTSGSQTQYF.

This clonotype was seen only a few times. The chain uses TRBV7-3 and TRBJ2-7, with D perhaps TRBD2 (5 bases). Germline lookup yields CDR1 SGHTA and CDR2 FQGTGA. The CDR3 covers 12 residues. V lost 9 bases to trimming and J lost 5 bases, with 14 bases between them. Here the CDR3 DNA reads TGTGCCAGTAGCGCTACGTCCCACGAGCAGTACTTC. As protein: CASSATSHEQYF.

About this clonotype itself: A much larger clone lies a single base off, so this may be a read error. J is TRBJ1-5 and V is TRBV9, with TRBD1 matching 7 bases. Losses at the gene ends were 3 bases for V and 2 bases for J; bases not matched to a gene: 2. The CDR3 is made up of 14 amino acids. Germline CDR1 SGDLS, CDR2 YYNGEE. The CDR3 protein is CASSDGTGNQPQHF. The CDR3 DNA reads as TGTGCCAGCAGCGACGGGACAGGCAATCAGCCCCAGCATTTT.

In its sample, this clonotype was seen a few times. The V gene is TRBV29-1, the J gene TRBJ1-1, with 9 bases fitting TRBD1. The CDR3 totals 14 residues. CDR1 is SQVTM and CDR2 is ANQGSEA in the germline V gene. V lost 7 bases, J lost 3 bases, and 9 bases stayed unmatched. CDR3 loop: CSGEPGQGYTEAFF. CDR3 sequence (DNA): TGCAGCGGCGAACCGGGACAGGGTTACACTGAAGCTTTCTTT.

Worth noting for this clonotype: The CDR3 does not end in the conserved phenylalanine or tryptophan, so this is likely a read error. The limits of the CDR3 on the DNA are not certain, so only TCRdb's listed CDR3 is given. The gene calls are TRBV10-3 and TRBJ1-4. CDR1 is ENHRY, CDR2 SYGVKD, per germline. With termini counted, the CDR3 has 9 amino acids. The CDR3 sequence is CAISEPEGY.

This clonotype was detected many times. This chain links TRBV24-1 with TRBJ2-6; D is undetermined. Looked up from germline, CDR1 is KGHDR and CDR2 is SFDVKD. V was pared by 0 bases and J by 0 bases, with 5 bases between. The CDR3 sequence is 16 residues long. CDR3 amino acids: CATSDLMSSGANVLTF. CDR3 DNA: TGTGCCACCAGTGATTTGATGAGCTCTGGGGCCAACGTCCTGACTTTC.

The chain recombines TRBV7-8 with TRBJ2-5; D is unclear. This CDR3 is built from 14 residues. Per germline, CDR1 SGHVS and CDR2 FQNEAQ. V lost 2 bases and J lost 2, with 9 bases in between. The CDR3 reads CASSLISLQETQYF. In DNA form, the CDR3 reads TGTGCCAGCAGCTTAATCTCTCTGCAAGAGACCCAGTACTTC.

As concerns this clonotype: The junction departs from the called germline gene at one end, perhaps through a read error. This chain connects TRBV7-2 to TRBJ2-5; D not certain. The germline V gene encodes CDR1 SGHTA and CDR2 FQGNSA. This CDR3 is 14 amino acids long. The CDR3 sequence: CASSQDIREETQYF. The CDR3 nucleotides are TGCGCCAGCAGCCAAGATATTAGGGAAGAGACCCAGTACTTC.

As concerns this clonotype: A much larger clonotype is one base distant, so this may be a read error. The rearrangement uses TRBV7-6 and TRBJ1-4; D perhaps matches TRBD1 (6 bases). The CDR3 is 14 amino acids. Germline-derived CDR1 and CDR2 are SGHVS and FNYEAQ. The CDR3: CAGSRGDMDEKLFF. DNA of the CDR3: TGTGCCGGCAGCAGAGGGGACATGGATGAAAAACTGTTTTTT.

This clonotype was counted many times. The chain has TRBV2 and TRBJ1-5; TRBD1 agrees at 7 bases. CDR3 length equals 12 residues. The ends lost 8 bases at V and 5 bases at J; junction bases unmatched: 3. Germline CDR1 SNHLY, CDR2 FYNNEI. This chain's CDR3 is CASGTEDQPQHF. The CDR3, as DNA: TGTGCCAGCGGGACAGAAGATCAGCCCCAGCATTTT.

The chain recombines TRBV15 with TRBJ2-1; D is unresolved. CDR1 and CDR2 from the germline V gene are LNHNV and YYDKDF (reference sequence). V was clipped by 8 bases and J by 9 bases, with 14 bases between them. The CDR3 spans 12 residues. DNA of the CDR3: TGTGCCACCCAACGGCTGGTAAGTGAGCAGTTCTTC. Translated: CATQRLVSEQFF.

The DNA for the CDR3 is TGTGCCAGCAGACCCAATCACTTT. Amino acid sequence: CASRPNHF. V gene TRBV2 combines with J gene TRBJ1-6, with no clear D. The CDR3 totals 8 residues. V was trimmed by 6 bases and J by 19 bases, leaving 7 bases between them. Germline-derived CDR1 and CDR2 are SNHLY and FYNNEI.

V is TRBV20-1 and J is TRBJ2-7, with D hard to call. Germline assignment: CDR1 DFQATT and CDR2 SNEGSKA (reference sequence). This CDR3 has 13 amino acids. Trimming shortened V by 0 bases and J by 3 bases, and 9 bases separated the two germline ends. CDR3 nucleotide sequence: TGCAGTGCTAGAGATTGGGCCAGCTACGAGCAGTACTTC. It specifies CSARDWASYEQYF.

This sequence joins TRBV2 and TRBJ2-5; 9 nucleotides agree with TRBD1. The CDR3 is made up of 14 amino acids. Germline V gene data show CDR1 as SNHLY and CDR2 as FYNNEI. With V trimmed by 6 bases and J by 5 bases, 7 bases remained unmatched. The CDR3 DNA follows: TGTGCCAGCAGGTTACAGGGGGCCGGGGAGACCCAGTACTTC. Translating gives CASRLQGAGETQYF.

This clonotype was picked up a small number of times. V and J are TRBV11-2 and TRBJ2-7; 10 bases line up with TRBD2. This CDR3 has 14 residues. V lost 3 bases to trimming and J lost 3 bases; unmatched junction nucleotides: 2. The germline V gene encodes CDR1 SGHAT and CDR2 FQNNGV. The CDR3 coding sequence is TGTGCCAGCAGCTTTAGCGGGAGGATCTACGAGCAGTACTTC. Translating it yields CASSFSGRIYEQYF. Full variable domain (missing parts from reference TRBV11-2 and TRBJ2-7): EAGVAQSPRYKIIEKRQSVAFWCNPISGHATLYWYQQILGQGPKLLIQFQNNGVVDDSQLPKDRFSAERLKGVDSTLKIQPAKLEDSAVYLCASSFSGRIYEQYFGPGTRLTVT.

On this clonotype: At one of its ends the junction is not consistent with the germline gene, which may arise from a read error. The chain links TRBV20-1 to TRBJ2-5; D gene ambiguous. The end of the DNA is better explained by TRBJ2-3, so the J call may be wrong. The germline CDR1 and CDR2 sequences are DFQATT and SNEGSKA (reference sequence). This CDR3 region has 9 residues. The CDR3 region has the DNA TGCAGTGCTAGAGATCCGCAGTATTTT. It yields the protein CSARDPQYF.

This clonotype appeared a single time. This chain links TRBV24-1 with TRBJ1-2; D not resolved. CDR1 and CDR2 (germline): KGHDR, SFDVKD. CDR3 length: 16 residues. Trimming left V 0 bases short and J 4 bases short, with 14 bases between. Here the CDR3 reads CATSDLLGGAFYGYTF. CDR3 nucleotides: TGTGCCACCAGTGATTTGTTGGGAGGAGCTTTCTATGGCTACACCTTC.

On this clonotype itself: This may come from a read error, since a much larger clone is one base off. The J gene is TRBJ1-1, the V gene TRBV7-2, with no clear D. Per germline, CDR1 SGHTA and CDR2 FQGNSA. This CDR3 region has 14 residues. This chain's CDR3 is CASSLSSLKTEAFF. Here the CDR3 DNA reads TGTGCCAGCAGCTTAAGTTCACTGAAAACTGAAGCTTTCTTT.

This chain uses TRBV25-1 with TRBJ1-1, with D perhaps TRBD1 (6 bases). V was shortened by 6 bases and J by 6 bases, with 20 bases between the two germline ends. Germline lookup yields CDR1 MGHDK and CDR2 SYGVNS. The CDR3 covers 15 residues. The CDR3 DNA is TGTGCCAGCAGGTGGACAGCGGGGACTTTCGCTGAAGCTTTCTTT. This codes for CASRWTAGTFAEAFF.

CDR3 sequence reads: CSARPGDYGYTF. CDR3 bases: TGCAGTGCTAGGCCGGGGGACTATGGCTACACCTTC. This chain joins TRBV20-1 and TRBJ1-2; possibly TRBD1 for D (5 bases). Germline V gene lookup returns CDR1 DFQATT and CDR2 SNEGSKA (reference sequence). V lost 3 bases to trimming and J lost 3 bases, with 8 bases between them. This CDR3 is 12 amino acids long.

This rearrangement joins TRBV25-1 to TRBJ2-7; no clear D gene. The germline CDR1 and CDR2 sequences are MGHDK and SYGVNS. The CDR3 sequence is 14 residues long. Trimming cost V 6 bases and J 1 base, with 13 bases left between them. The CDR3 loop reads CASSLTTRSYEQYF. Written as DNA, the CDR3 is TGTGCCAGCAGCCTCACGACCCGGTCCTACGAGCAGTACTTC.